Reported below is one T cell receptor (beta chain). The target antigen is unknown. This sample stems from a study of radiotherapy plus CTLA-4 blockade in lung cancer. Libraries were prepared by immunoSEQ multiplex PCR; TCRdb keeps only in-frame clonotypes and omits some of them. The table records approximately 82,000 clones, around four fifths of them present only once. Overall study findings and caveats: Reports identified early blood T cell clone dynamics, with interferon-beta, as the best response predictor.

This receptor was identified in a human donor with non-small cell lung cancer that progressed on radiotherapy plus ipilimumab. This material consisted of peripheral blood, taken from a patient treated with radiotherapy plus ipilimumab.

CDR3 sequence (DNA): TGTGCCAGCAGCCCCTGGGAGAATTCCCTAGCGAACACCGGGGAGCTGTTTTTT. Translation: CASSPWENSLANTGELFF. The chain carries TRBV5-6 and TRBJ2-2; D may be TRBD2 (5 bases). The CDR3 sequence is 18 residues long. CDR1 and CDR2 from the germline V gene are SGHDT and YYEEEE. With 4 bases removed from V and 0 bases from J, the gap between germline ends came to 19 bases.